This T cell receptor (beta chain) was profiled in a study of CD8 T cells in ankylosing spondylitis. General study findings and limits: There was a TCR beta motif, made of several highly homologous variants, that appeared characteristic of ankylosing spondylitis blood. Reports say disease-linked clones showed up significantly more in matched ankylosing spondylitis synovial fluid.

5'-RACE, quantitative and with molecular barcodes, yielded the TCR beta libraries. TCRdb re-called the 5' RACE reads with MiXCR, one entry per CDR3 protein. The sample yields fewer than 550,000 distinct CDR3 sequences, under 5.5% seen once. This clonotype was seen a handful of times. Antigen unknown. The TCR was taken from a male donor with ankylosing spondylitis. Sequenced material: blood, either unsorted or a sorted T cell fraction (not recorded which).

DNA of the CDR3: TGTGCCAGCGCAGAGAGGGGTCCTACCACCTACGAGCAGTACTTC. It specifies CASAERGPTTYEQYF. The chain combines TRBV25-1 with TRBJ2-7; the D call may be TRBD1 or TRBD2 (5 bases each). CDR1 and CDR2 (germline): MGHDK, SYGVNS. V dropped 8 bases and J dropped 2 bases, with 19 bases sitting between them. There are 15 residues in the CDR3.